The rows below give T cell receptor beta chains drawn from one sample of a study of cytomegalovirus exposure and HLA in healthy donors. Here immunoSEQ multiplex PCR was the method, and the copy in TCRdb shows in-frame clones only, minus some. This sample has about 150,000 clones, with around 77% found just once. The sample comprised PBMCs. The receptors were gathered from a man between 40 and 49 years old in good health and CMV-seronegative. Both conserved end residues are part of each CDR3. Each record gives: D gene, J gene, V gene, clone size, CDR3 protein, CDR3 DNA. A D gene is named only where the DNA matches it firmly. The size field is filled for only some rows; it gives once, few, many or a size class.

TRBD2,TRBJ2-1,TRBV4-1,few,CASSQDPGRAGDEQFF,TGCGCCAGCAGCCAAGATCCGGGCAGGGCGGGGGATGAGCAGTTCTTC
TRBD1,TRBJ1-5,TRBV19,-,CASSIRAGGNQPQHF,TGTGCCAGTAGTATACGGGCAGGGGGAAATCAGCCCCAGCATTTT
TRBD2,TRBJ2-3,TRBV7-8,-,CASSSPPGTSGSTDTQYF,TGTGCCAGCAGCTCGCCGCCCGGGACTAGCGGGAGTACAGATACGCAGTATTTT
TRBD1,TRBJ2-7,TRBV6-6,-,CAIRRGQVGEQYF,TGTGCCATCCGCCGGGGACAGGTTGGGGAGCAGTACTTC
-,TRBJ1-5,TRBV18,-,CASSPLPRVNQPQHF,TGTGCCAGCTCACCTCTCCCCAGGGTTAATCAGCCCCAGCATTTT
TRBD2,TRBJ2-3,TRBV10-2,once,CASSAQREIDTQYF,TGCGCCAGCAGTGCCCAGCGGGAGATAGATACGCAGTATTTT
-,TRBJ2-5,TRBV28,-,CASSLGGTGETQYF,TGTGCCAGCAGTCTCGGCGGCACCGGGGAGACCCAGTACTTC
-,TRBJ1-1,TRBV6-5,-,CASTKAGGRSTEAFF,TGTGCCAGCACCAAAGCTGGGGGGAGGTCCACTGAAGCTTTCTTT
TRBD2,TRBJ2-2,TRBV27,once,CASSFGLAGNTGELFF,TGTGCCAGCAGTTTCGGTTTAGCGGGGAACACCGGGGAGCTGTTTTTT
TRBD1,TRBJ1-3,TRBV6-6,-,CASGGTGRTGNTIYF,TGTGCCAGCGGGGGGACAGGGCGAACTGGAAACACCATATATTTT
-,TRBJ2-3,TRBV6-1,-,CASSEGINSGFPDTQYF,TGTGCCAGCAGTGAAGGGATTAATTCGGGATTCCCAGATACGCAGTATTTT
TRBD1,TRBJ1-1,TRBV5-1,-,CASSSLPTGGKRTEAFF,TGCGCCAGCAGCAGCTTACCGACAGGGGGGAAGAGGACTGAAGCTTTCTTT
TRBD2,TRBJ2-1,TRBV9,-,CASSAGTSRGNEQFF,TGTGCCAGCAGCGCTGGGACTAGCAGGGGCAATGAGCAGTTCTTC
TRBD2,TRBJ2-1,TRBV5-1,-,CASSAEPGGASGSVDEQFF,TGCGCCAGCAGCGCGGAGCCGGGCGGGGCTAGCGGGAGTGTTGATGAGCAGTTCTTC
TRBD2,TRBJ2-2,TRBV18,-,CASSPPGRGTGELFF,TGTGCCAGCTCACCACCCGGGAGGGGCACCGGGGAGCTGTTTTTT
-,TRBJ1-2,TRBV7-9,-,CASRLVPRGTKLKNYGYTF,TGTGCCAGCAGGTTAGTCCCTCGGGGGACTAAATTGAAAAACTATGGCTACACCTTC
-,TRBJ1-1,TRBV10-3,-,CATQGNTEAFF,TGTGCCACACAGGGTAACACTGAAGCTTTCTTT
-,TRBJ2-3,TRBV15,once,CATSRDGKEDTQYF,TGTGCCACCAGCAGAGACGGGAAGGAGGATACGCAGTATTTT
TRBD1,TRBJ2-1,TRBV5-1,-,CASRAGQVQFF,TGCGCCAGCAGGGCAGGACAGGTGCAGTTCTTC
-,TRBJ2-7,TRBV30,once,CAWSLEGQSYEQYF,TGTGCCTGGAGTCTGGAGGGACAGTCCTACGAGCAGTACTTC
-,TRBJ1-1,TRBV6-6,few,CASNWGVNTEAFF,TGTGCCAGCAACTGGGGGGTGAACACTGAAGCTTTCTTT
-,TRBJ1-6,TRBV7-8,-,CASSHLRASPLHF,TGTGCCAGCAGTCACCTCAGGGCATCACCCCTCCACTTT
-,TRBJ2-2,TRBV2,-,CASSVIGELFF,TGTGCCAGCAGTGTAATCGGGGAGCTGTTTTTT